These 6 T cell receptor beta chains came from one sample sequenced in a study of blood T cell repertoires in COVID-19. Sequenced by immunoSEQ multiplex PCR; TCRdb stores in-frame clones only, minus some. The profile shows some 6,900 clones, around nine tenths of them singletons. Material for sequencing was peripheral blood. These receptors originate from a human donor in a cohort sampled during active COVID-19.

The chain is built from TRBV28 and TRBJ2-1; 11 bases align to TRBD2. The CDR3 consists of 13 residues. Germline V gene lookup returns CDR1 MDHEN and CDR2 SYDVKM. J lost 5 bases, V lost 10 bases, and 4 bases had no gene match. The CDR3 nucleotides are TGTGCCACCGAGACTAGCGGGAACAATGAGCAGTTCTTC. It codes for CATETSGNNEQFF.

V gene TRBV7-9 combines with J gene TRBJ2-2, with D possibly being TRBD1 (5 bases). The germline gives CDR1 SEHNR, CDR2 FQNEAQ (reference sequence). CDR3 length equals 14 residues. V lost 5 bases and J lost 4, with 11 bases in between. CDR3 DNA: TGTGCCAGCAGCGCCGACAGATCCACCGGGGAGCTGTTTTTT. Translated, it gives CASSADRSTGELFF. The variable domain in full, completed from reference TRBV7-9 and TRBJ2-2, reads DTGVSQNPRHKITKRGQNVTFRCDPISEHNRLYWYRQTLGQGPEFLTYFQNEAQLEKSRLLSDRFSAERPKGSFSTLEIQRTEQGDSAMYLCASSADRSTGELFFGEGSRLTVL.

The CDR3: CASSLELSDTQYF. DNA of the CDR3: TGTGCCAGCAGCTTGGAGTTGTCAGATACGCAGTATTTT. The chain is built from TRBV12-3 or TRBV12-4 and TRBJ2-3, with D unresolved. This CDR3 contains 13 residues. V lost 6 bases and J 4 bases, leaving 11 bases between the germline ends.

The genes are TRBV5-6 and TRBJ2-5; D perhaps matches TRBD1 (7 bases). CDR1 is SGHDT and CDR2 is YYEEEE in the germline V gene. Trimming pared 4 bases from V and 5 bases from J, leaving 24 bases between. This CDR3 is built from 17 residues. CDR3 sequence: CASSTPTGFRGRETQYF. CDR3 bases: TGTGCCAGCAGCACACCGACAGGGTTCCGGGGGCGGGAGACCCAGTACTTC.

J is TRBJ2-2 and V is TRBV19; D perhaps matches TRBD2 (5 bases). Germline V gene data show CDR1 as LNHDA and CDR2 as SQIVND (reference sequence). The CDR3 length is 16 residues. V was pared by 4 bases and J by 0 bases, with 12 bases between. In DNA, the CDR3 is TGTGCCAGTAGTAGGGGTGTGGGAGCGAACACCGGGGAGCTGTTTTTT. Amino acid sequence: CASSRGVGANTGELFF.

The chain employs TRBV6-5 and TRBJ2-2, with D perhaps TRBD1 (6 bases). CDR1 is MNHEY and CDR2 is SVGAGI in the germline V gene. The ends were cut back, 6 bases at V and 6 bases at J, with 17 bases in the middle. There are 15 residues in the CDR3. CDR3 coding DNA: TGTGCCAGCAGCAAACTACAGGGTTCGTCCGGGGAGCTGTTTTTT. Encoded protein: CASSKLQGSSGELFF.